These 13 T cell receptor beta chains were sequenced from one sample in a study of CD8 T cells in Susac syndrome. cDNA came from about 0.51 to 1 ug RNA primed by random hexamers. One entry per CDR3 protein results from TCRdb running MiXCR on the immunoSEQ multiplex PCR reads. The table shows about 150,000 distinct CDR3 sequences, with just under 97% occurring only once. The specimen was CD8+ T cells from PBMCs. The source is a human donor with multiple sclerosis.

The chain is built from TRBV12-5 and TRBJ1-1; D is possibly TRBD1 (5 bases). Trimming stripped 6 bases from V and 3 bases from J, with 11 bases between. CDR1 and CDR2 (germline): LGHNT, FRNRAP. This CDR3 spans 13 amino acids. CDR3 bases: TGTGCTAGTGGGGTTACAGGTGACACTGAAGCTTTCTTT. It codes for CASGVTGDTEAFF.

This chain links TRBV25-1 with TRBJ1-5; D gene uncertain. The germline V gene encodes CDR1 MGHDK and CDR2 SYGVNS. CDR3 size: 12 residues. The V and J ends lost 6 bases and 2 bases respectively, with 5 bases between them. The CDR3 is CASRAGNQPQHF. In nucleotides, the CDR3 is TGTGCCAGCAGGGCTGGCAATCAGCCCCAGCATTTT.

This clonotype is a singleton in its sample. V gene TRBV20-1 combines with J gene TRBJ1-1; D might be TRBD1 (6 bases). V dropped 5 bases and J dropped 4 bases, with 14 bases sitting between them. Looked up from germline, CDR1 is DFQATT and CDR2 is SNEGSKA (reference sequence). This CDR3 has 13 residues. This chain's CDR3 is CSARYRAGTEAFF. In DNA, the CDR3 is TGCAGTGCTCGCTACAGGGCCGGCACTGAAGCTTTCTTT.

V usage is TRBV18 and J usage is TRBJ2-5; 7 bases fit TRBD1. J lost 2 bases, V lost 5 bases, and 11 bases had no gene match. This CDR3 comprises 16 residues. Germline V gives CDR1 KGHSH, CDR2 LQKENI. The CDR3 sequence: CASSSLQGEIQETQYF. The CDR3 region has the DNA TGTGCCAGCTCAAGCCTTCAGGGGGAAATACAAGAGACCCAGTACTTC.

In this sample, this clonotype turned up once. This rearrangement joins TRBV7-9 to TRBJ2-3; no clear D. In germline, CDR1 is SEHNR, CDR2 FQNEAQ (reference sequence). V was trimmed by 1 base and J by 5 bases, leaving 10 bases between them. The CDR3 extends over 14 amino acids. CDR3 in amino acids: CASSLDPAGDTQYF. CDR3 DNA sequence: TGTGCCAGCAGCTTAGATCCGGCTGGAGATACGCAGTATTTT.

V usage is TRBV11-2 and J usage is TRBJ2-3; the D gene could be TRBD1 or TRBD2 (5 bases each). Germline V gene lookup returns CDR1 SGHAT and CDR2 FQNNGV. This CDR3 is built from 15 residues. The V end lost 8 bases, the J end lost 2 bases, and 17 bases lay between the germline ends. CDR3 bases: TGTGCCAGCGGGACCGAGGCCGGTACCACAGATACGCAGTATTTT. It codes for CASGTEAGTTDTQYF.

The rearrangement links TRBV30 to TRBJ1-1, with D possibly being TRBD1 (5 bases). Between the trimmed V and J ends, which lost 4 bases and 10 bases, there was a span of 19 bases. The germline gives CDR1 GTSNPN, CDR2 SVGIG (reference sequence). The CDR3 is 13 amino acids. CDR3 nucleotides: TGTGCCTGGACCTCTGGTAGTAGGGGAAGAGCTTTCTTT. It encodes CAWTSGSRGRAFF. Filled out from reference TRBV30 and TRBJ1-1, the complete variable domain reads SQTIHQWPATLVQPVGSPLSLECTVEGTSNPNLYWYRQAAGRGLQLLFYSVGIGQISSEVPQNLSASRPQDRQFILSSKKLLLSDSGFYLCAWTSGSRGRAFFGQGTRLTVV.

V usage is TRBV29-1 and J usage is TRBJ1-1; D unresolved. The germline V gene encodes CDR1 SQVTM and CDR2 ANQGSEA. V gave up 3 bases and J gave up 1 base, with 3 bases separating them. CDR3 length equals 11 residues. The CDR3 loop is CSVEENTEAFF. The CDR3 DNA sequence: TGCAGCGTTGAGGAGAACACTGAAGCTTTCTTT.

The chain employs TRBV20-1 and TRBJ2-7; D perhaps matches TRBD1 (6 bases). This CDR3 has 12 amino acids. Trimming stripped 3 bases from V and 6 bases from J, with 12 bases between. Germline CDR1 reads DFQATT; CDR2 reads SNEGSKA (reference sequence). The CDR3 nucleotides are TGCAGTGCTAGTGGACAGTTAGGCGAGCAGTACTTC. Translating it yields CSASGQLGEQYF.

This clonotype showed up just once. The rearrangement uses TRBV7-6 and TRBJ2-7, with TRBD2 matching over 10 bases. The CDR3 contains 14 residues. The V gene's germline CDR1 is SGHVS and CDR2 FNYEAQ. The trim removed 4 bases at V and 6 bases at J, leaving 6 bases unmatched. The CDR3 region is CASSSRTSGSEQYF. CDR3 nucleotides: TGTGCCAGCAGCTCTCGGACTAGCGGCTCCGAGCAGTACTTC.

The chain employs TRBV6-5 and TRBJ1-2; the D gene is possibly TRBD1 (5 bases). This CDR3 spans 15 amino acids. In germline, CDR1 is MNHEY, CDR2 SVGAGI. Trimming pared 5 bases from V and 7 bases from J, leaving 20 bases between. The CDR3 loop is CASSPGTLSKAGYTF. In DNA, the CDR3 is TGTGCCAGCAGTCCGGGGACTCTTTCTAAGGCTGGCTACACCTTC.

V and J are TRBV27 and TRBJ2-7; TRBD1 aligns across 7 bases. The CDR3 extends over 14 amino acids. The ends lost 6 bases at V and 0 bases at J; junction bases unmatched: 5. The germline V gene encodes CDR1 MNHEY and CDR2 SMNVEV (reference sequence). The CDR3 loop reads CASSRRGNSYEQYF. The CDR3 nucleotides are TGTGCCAGCAGCCGCAGGGGGAACTCCTACGAGCAGTACTTC.

J is TRBJ2-1 and V is TRBV20-1, with D possibly matching TRBD1 (6 bases). The CDR3 runs 15 residues. The germline V gene has CDR1 DFQATT and CDR2 SNEGSKA (reference sequence). With 4 bases removed from V and 3 bases from J, the gap between germline ends came to 16 bases. The CDR3: CSAKHNRVNYNEQFF. CDR3 sequence (DNA): TGCAGTGCTAAGCACAACAGGGTAAACTACAATGAGCAGTTCTTC.